Presented here are 5 T cell receptor beta chains from one specimen sequenced in a study of OX40 agonist ivuxolimab in advanced cancers. TCRdb's table, derived via immunoSEQ multiplex PCR, lists solely in-frame clones and lacks some. Of about 69,000 clones listed, about 90% are singletons. This sample comprised CD4+ or CD8+ T cells sorted from blood, obtained in a trial of the OX40 agonist ivuxolimab. These receptors came from an adult with an advanced solid tumor such as melanoma, head and neck, liver or kidney cancer.

This clone occurred a few times. This rearrangement joins TRBV9 to TRBJ2-2; D is ambiguous. This CDR3 has 13 amino acids. Per germline, CDR1 SGDLS and CDR2 YYNGEE. The germline V and J ends were trimmed by 4 bases and 1 base, with 5 bases remaining between them. CDR3: CASSTENTGELFF. CDR3 DNA: TGTGCCAGCAGCACAGAGAACACCGGGGAGCTGTTTTTT.

Only one count was recorded for this clone. This sequence joins TRBV5-6 and TRBJ2-1; D may be TRBD2 (5 bases). V was pared by 0 bases and J by 4 bases, with 14 bases between. Looked up from germline, CDR1 is SGHDT and CDR2 is YYEEEE. The CDR3 sequence is 16 residues long. CDR3 residues: CASSLAAFSGYNEQFF. The CDR3 DNA reads TGTGCCAGCAGCTTGGCGGCCTTTTCGGGGTACAATGAGCAGTTCTTC. The full variable domain, with the rest looked up from reference TRBV5-6 and TRBJ2-1, is DAGVTQSPTHLIKTRGQQVTLRCSPKSGHDTVSWYQQALGQGPQFIFQYYEEEERQRGNFPDRFSGHQFPNYSSELNVNALLLGDSALYLCASSLAAFSGYNEQFFGPGTRLTVL.

The chain uses TRBV7-2 and TRBJ2-2, with D unresolved. The germline V gene has CDR1 SGHTA and CDR2 FQGNSA. V was trimmed by 1 base and J by 6 bases, leaving 6 bases between them. This CDR3 is 13 amino acids long. CDR3 sequence: CASSLDVSGELFF. CDR3 nucleotides: TGTGCCAGCAGCTTAGATGTATCCGGGGAGCTGTTTTTT.

The rearrangement uses TRBV7-3 and TRBJ2-3; TRBD2 agrees at 7 bases. Trimming took 5 bases from V and 1 from J; bases not matched to a gene: 3. This CDR3 has 14 amino acids. CDR1 is SGHTA, CDR2 FQGTGA, per germline. CDR3 sequence (DNA): TGTGCCAGCAGCCTTCTAGCGGGCACAGATACGCAGTATTTT. Its protein product is CASSLLAGTDTQYF. The variable domain in full, with the rest retrieved from reference TRBV7-3 and TRBJ2-3, is GAGVSQTPSNKVTEKGKYVELRCDPISGHTALYWYRQSLGQGPEFLIYFQGTGAADDSGLPNDRFFAVRPEGSVSTLKIQRTERGDSAVYLCASSLLAGTDTQYFGPGTRLTVL.

The CDR3 loop is CASSPDGVSTYEQYF. The CDR3 DNA sequence: TGTGCCAGCAGCCCAGACGGGGTCTCGACCTACGAGCAGTACTTC. This sequence joins TRBV9 and TRBJ2-7, with D tentatively TRBD2 (5 bases). The germline CDR1 and CDR2 sequences are SGDLS and YYNGEE. The CDR3 sequence is 15 residues long. V was trimmed by 4 bases and J by 2 bases, leaving 16 bases between them.